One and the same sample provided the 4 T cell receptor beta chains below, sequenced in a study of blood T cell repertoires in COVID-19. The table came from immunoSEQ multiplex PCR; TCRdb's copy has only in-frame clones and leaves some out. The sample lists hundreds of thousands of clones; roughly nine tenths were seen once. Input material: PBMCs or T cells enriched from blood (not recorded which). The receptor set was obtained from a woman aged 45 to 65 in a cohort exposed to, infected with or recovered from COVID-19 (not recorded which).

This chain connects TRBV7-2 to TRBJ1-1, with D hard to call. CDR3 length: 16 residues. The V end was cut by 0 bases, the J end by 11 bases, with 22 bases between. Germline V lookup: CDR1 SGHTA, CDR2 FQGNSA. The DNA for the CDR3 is TGTGCCAGCAGCTTAGCGGTAAACTTTGGAGGGCGCGAGGCTTTCTTT. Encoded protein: CASSLAVNFGGREAFF. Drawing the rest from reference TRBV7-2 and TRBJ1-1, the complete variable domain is GAGVSQSPSNKVTEKGKDVELRCDPISGHTALYWYRQSLGQGLEFLIYFQGNSAPDKSGLPSDRFSAERTGGSVSTLTIQRTQQEDSAVYLCASSLAVNFGGREAFFGQGTRLTVV.

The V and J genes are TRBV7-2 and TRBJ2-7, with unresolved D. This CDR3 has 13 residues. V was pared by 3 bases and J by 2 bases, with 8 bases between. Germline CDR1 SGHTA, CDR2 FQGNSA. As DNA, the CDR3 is TGTGCCAGCAGCTTGTTCCAGGCCTACGAGCAGTACTTC. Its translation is CASSLFQAYEQYF.

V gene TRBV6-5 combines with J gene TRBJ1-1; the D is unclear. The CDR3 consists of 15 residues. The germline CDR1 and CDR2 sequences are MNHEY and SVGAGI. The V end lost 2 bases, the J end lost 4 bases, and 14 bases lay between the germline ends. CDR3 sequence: CASSYLDPGGTEAFF. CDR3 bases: TGTGCCAGCAGTTACCTTGATCCCGGAGGCACTGAAGCTTTCTTT.

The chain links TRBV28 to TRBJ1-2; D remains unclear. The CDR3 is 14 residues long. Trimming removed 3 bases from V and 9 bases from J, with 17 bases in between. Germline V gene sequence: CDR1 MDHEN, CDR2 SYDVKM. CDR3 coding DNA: TGTGCCAGCAGTTTCATCCTGGGCGCAGACAGCTACACCTTC. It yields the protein CASSFILGADSYTF.